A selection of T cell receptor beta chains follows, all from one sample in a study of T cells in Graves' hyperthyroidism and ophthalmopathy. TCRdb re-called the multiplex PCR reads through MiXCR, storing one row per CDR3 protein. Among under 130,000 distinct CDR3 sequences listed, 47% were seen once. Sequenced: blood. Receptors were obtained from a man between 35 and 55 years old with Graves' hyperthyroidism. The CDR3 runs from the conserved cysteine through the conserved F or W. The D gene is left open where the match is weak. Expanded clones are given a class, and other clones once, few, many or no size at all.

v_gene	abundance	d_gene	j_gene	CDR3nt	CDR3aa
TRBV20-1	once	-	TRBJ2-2	TGCAGTGCTAGAGCAGGGGGGACCGGGGAGCTGTTTTTT	CSARAGGTGELFF
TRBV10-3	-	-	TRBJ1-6	TGTGCCATCAGTGTCGGGGGCGGGTCACCCCTCCACTTT	CAISVGGGSPLHF
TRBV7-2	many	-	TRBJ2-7	TGTGCCAGCAGCTTAGAGGGAGGCCTTGCCGAGCAGTACTTC	CASSLEGGLAEQYF
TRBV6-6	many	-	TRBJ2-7	TGTGCCAGCAGTAAAATCAGGGAAATCGAGCAGTACTTC	CASSKIREIEQYF
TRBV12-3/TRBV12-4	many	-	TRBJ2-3	TGTGCCAGCAGTTTAGCGCCCAGATGGGACCGACACACAGATACGCAGTATTTT	CASSLAPRWDRHTDTQYF
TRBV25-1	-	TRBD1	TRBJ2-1	TGTGCCAGCAGTGCGCGACAGGGGACCTCCTACAATGAGCAGTTCTTC	CASSARQGTSYNEQFF
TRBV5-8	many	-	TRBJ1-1	TGTGCCAGCAGCTTGCAAGGGGGTCTGGGCACTGAAGCTTTCTTT	CASSLQGGLGTEAFF
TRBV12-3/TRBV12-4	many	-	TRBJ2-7	TGTGCCAGCAGTTTAACGGGGGCTCGTTACGAGCAGTACTTC	CASSLTGARYEQYF
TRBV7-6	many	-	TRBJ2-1	TGTGCCAGCAGCTCCCGGCAGGGGCTATACAATGAGCAGTTCTTC	CASSSRQGLYNEQFF
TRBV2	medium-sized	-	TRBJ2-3	TGTGCCAGCAGTTTCTTGGTGGATACGCAGTATTTT	CASSFLVDTQYF
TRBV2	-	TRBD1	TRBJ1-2	TGTGCCAGCAGGGCCCGGGACAGGATCTATGGCTACACCTTC	CASRARDRIYGYTF
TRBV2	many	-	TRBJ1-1	TGTGCCAGCAGTGAGCAGGGAACTGAAGCTTTCTTT	CASSEQGTEAFF
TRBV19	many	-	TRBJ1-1	TGTGCCAGTAGTGGCCCTCAGGGTAAGGCGAACACTGAAGCTTTCTTT	CASSGPQGKANTEAFF
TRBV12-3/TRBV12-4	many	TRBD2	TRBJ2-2	TGTGCCAGCAGTTTGGGGGGAGGGATCGGGGAGCTGTTTTTT	CASSLGGGIGELFF
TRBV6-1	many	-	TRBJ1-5	TGTGCCAGCAAGGGGATTATAAGCAATCAGCCCCAGCATTTT	CASKGIISNQPQHF
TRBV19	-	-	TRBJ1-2	TGTGCCAGTACTAGCGCCCCTAACTATGGCTACACCTTC	CASTSAPNYGYTF
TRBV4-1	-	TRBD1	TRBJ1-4	TGCGCCAGCAGCCAAGATGGACAGGGAGATAATGAAAAACTGTTTTTT	CASSQDGQGDNEKLFF
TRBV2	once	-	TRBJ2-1	TGTGCCACCCAGACCAGCACCAACAATGAGCAGTTCTTC	CATQTSTNNEQFF
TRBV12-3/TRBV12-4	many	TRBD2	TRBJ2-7	TGTGCCAGCAGCTGGGGGGGGGCCTACGAGCAGTACTTC	CASSWGGAYEQYF
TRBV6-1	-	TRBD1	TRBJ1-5	TGTGCCAGCACCCCGGACAGGGGTAGTAATCAGCCCCAGCATTTT	CASTPDRGSNQPQHF
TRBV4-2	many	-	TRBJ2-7	TGTGCCAGCAGCCCCACGGAACAGGGCCACGAGCAGTACTTC	CASSPTEQGHEQYF
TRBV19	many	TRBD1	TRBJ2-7	TGTGCCAGTAGTATAGTCCCGACAGGGGGGGCCTACGAGCAGTACTTC	CASSIVPTGGAYEQYF
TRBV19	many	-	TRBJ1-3	TGTGCCAGTACTCCCCCTCGGACCCGCTCTGGAAACACCATATATTTT	CASTPPRTRSGNTIYF
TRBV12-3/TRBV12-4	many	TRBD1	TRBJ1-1	TGTGCCAGCAGTGGGACAGGGGTGAAAGCTTTCTTT	CASSGTGVKAFF
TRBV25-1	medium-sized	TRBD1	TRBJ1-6	TGTGCCAGCAACCGGGACAGGGCTAATTCACCCCTCCACTTT	CASNRDRANSPLHF
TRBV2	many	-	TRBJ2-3	TGTGCCAGCAGTGAAGGGACAGGAGGGTTAACAGATACGCAGTATTTT	CASSEGTGGLTDTQYF
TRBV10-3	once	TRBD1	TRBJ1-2	TGTGCCATCGGTCCGACAGGGGTACACTCTGGAAACACCTTC	CAIGPTGVHSGNTF
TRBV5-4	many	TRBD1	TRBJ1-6	TGTGCCAGCAGTTTTTACAGGGGGCCCGATTCACCCCTCCACTTT	CASSFYRGPDSPLHF
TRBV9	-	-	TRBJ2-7	TGTGCCAGCAGCGTAGATGGGGACGGGTACGAGCAGTACTTC	CASSVDGDGYEQYF
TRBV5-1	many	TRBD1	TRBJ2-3	TGCGCCAGCACCTCGACAGGGGGCACAGATACGCAGTATTTT	CASTSTGGTDTQYF